This T cell receptor beta chain was captured by sequencing in a study of blood T cell repertoires in COVID-19. Deletions cut 7 bases from V and 4 bases from J, with 19 bases between. This CDR3 region has 14 residues. CDR1 is SQVTM, CDR2 ANQGSEA, per germline. The data were produced by immunoSEQ multiplex PCR, yet TCRdb's version contains in-frame clones alone and is incomplete. The table has some 700,000 clones, 85% to 90% seen once. The rearrangement joins TRBV29-1 to TRBJ1-2; D not resolved. Sequencing was performed on peripheral blood. The receptor was isolated from a woman between 18 and 30 years old with acute or convalescent COVID-19. The CDR3, as DNA: TGCAGCGCCGCTAACAGAGAGACCTCCTATGGCTACACCTTC. It translates to CSAANRETSYGYTF.